The source of this T cell receptor beta chain is a study of T-cell reconstitution after alpha-beta-depleted transplantation in children. As concerns this clonotype: What it recognizes is unknown.

V was pared by 11 bases and J by 4 bases, with 20 bases of the junction left unmatched. The CDR3 is 17 residues long. Per the germline V gene, CDR1 is LGHDT and CDR2 is YNNKEL (reference sequence). Preparation of the TCRbeta library was carried out with unique molecular identifiers. Via MiXCR, TCRdb re-called the PCR reads, giving one row per CDR3 protein. This sample has about 920 distinct CDR3 sequences, with approximately 68% found just once. The study, taken as a whole, reports: Newly generated T cells supplied most T-cell counts and diversity one year post-transplant.

This material consisted of PBMCs, mostly from graft donor cells, taken 60 days after TCRalphabeta/CD19-depleted stem cell transplant. The chain recombines TRBV3-1 with TRBJ2-1, with 7 bases lining up with TRBD1. The sequence was collected from a male patient aged 2-10 years who had a stem cell transplant for acute lymphoblastic leukemia, so the T cells may come from the graft donor. CDR3 amino acids: CASSKQMRTGIYNEQFF. The CDR3 nucleotides are TGTGCCTCCTCCAAGCAAATGCGGACAGGAATTTACAATGAGCAGTTCTTC.